This T cell receptor (beta chain) was recovered during a study of T cells after yellow fever vaccination. Looking at the study overall: The fractions with low cell numbers were processed using SMART-Seq v4 Ultra Low Input.

Regarding the study as a whole: A weaker but faster secondary response was observed, peaking on day 5 versus 15. Reappearance after the booster was seen for most primary-vaccination clones, at approximately 97% CD4 and 80% to 90% CD8.

This clonotype has a count of ten or more. Its antigen is unknown. V lost 5 bases and J 4 bases, leaving 14 bases between the germline ends. The V gene's germline CDR1 is LGHNA and CDR2 YSLEER. This CDR3 comprises 15 residues. TCRdb recomputed calls from the 5' RACE reads with MiXCR, one row per CDR3 protein. There are 250,000 to 400,000 distinct CDR3 sequences in the sample; 3.5% to 4.5% occur only once, and roughly 21% lies in the top ten. Sequenced material: PBMCs, taken 15 days after the yellow fever booster vaccination. This receptor was identified in a man aged 18 to 29 who received the YFV17D yellow fever vaccine. This chain connects TRBV4-3 to TRBJ2-2; possible D gene TRBD1, 6 bases. The CDR3 DNA sequence: TGCGCCAGCAGCAGGGGGTTCCCGACCACCGGGGAGCTGTTTTTT. Translation: CASSRGFPTTGELFF.